Detailed here is one T cell receptor (beta chain). The target of this receptor is not known. No much larger clone is present one base from it, and per-base qualities are unavailable. This sample was taken from a study of radiation and T cells in renal cell carcinoma (dated by TCRdb to about 2020). Turning to the overall study: Samples were obtained from a clinical trial, in which 15 Gy stereotactic body radiation therapy was delivered to primary renal cell carcinomas and nephrectomy was performed 4 weeks later. In total, approximately 51 samples, comprising some 25 tumors and some 27 peripheral blood samples, were subjected to TCR beta sequencing. In the approximately 53 samples combined, 4,016,671 unique CDR3 nucleotide sequences were found, encoding 2 million to 3 million unique CDR3 amino acid sequences. Study-wide findings and limitations: Because no pretreatment tumor biopsies were available, whether clonotypes were present in the tumor at baseline could not be determined. Top tumor clonotypes rose in blood from baseline to 2 weeks post-radiation, then contracted by 4 weeks, suggesting transient expansion of tumor-resident clones. Dynamics of the blood repertoire were not tracked past 4 weeks after treatment. With a single-armed trial design, the study had no way to address how radiation dose or scheduling affects the TCR repertoire.

Inclusive of the bounding cysteine and phenylalanine, the CDR3 is 11 residues long. Only the CDR3 region is kept as DNA, spanning 33 bases read in frame from base 1. The germline V gene provides CDR1 MNHNS and CDR2 SASEGT. At the junction V is shortened by 3 bases and J by 10 bases, with 7 bases in between. The meaning of the sample's time point label: blood 2 weeks post-SBRT. This sample's treatment or condition label indicates: 15 Gy SBRT to primary tumor, nephrectomy 4 weeks later. Serial peripheral blood from radiation-treated patients was sampled at baseline, 2 weeks and 4 weeks after SBRT to track tumor-enriched clonotypes. All patients had renal cell carcinoma with clear cell pathology. Genomic DNA for TCR sequencing was prepared using the QIAamp DNA Blood Mini Kit (Qiagen). Only samples passing all quality control checks were included in the analyses. The immunoSEQ kit was used, according to the manufacturer's recommendations, to generate TCR beta libraries from genomic DNA. Library preparation used a first multiplex PCR with proprietary primers, then a second PCR adding unique barcodes, with bead cleanups after each round. Each sample batch included a kit-provided positive control reaction and a negative control reaction. The final libraries were assessed on an Agilent 4200 TapeStation D1000 ScreenTape, pooled by volume, and quantified by qPCR. An Illumina NextSeq500 fitted with a MidOutput 150-cycle cartridge performed the sequencing, running 156 Read1 cycles and 15 Index1 cycles with the kit's custom primers. The pooled library was loaded at 1.0 pM, with a roughly 19% PhiX control spiked in. As for the authors' bioinformatics: Vendor-processed data were analyzed in R, with a clonotype defined as all T cells sharing the same CDR3 nucleotide sequence. In the clone abundance analyses, frequencies were normalized to the 10,000 most abundant clones in each sample. Before analysis, public T cell clones were removed, and these numbered fewer than five per sample on average. Tumor-enriched and baseline blood-enriched clonotypes were defined by at least a 32-fold difference in abundance between compartments. A beta-binomial differential abundance model was used to identify clonotypes that were expanded or contracted between blood time points. Similarity between tumor and blood repertoires was quantified using the Baroni-Urbani and Buser coefficient, and groups were compared with two-tailed Wilcoxon tests in R. TCRdb limited this immuneACCESS table to in-frame rearrangements with V and J called. A share of clones is missing; checked studies link under half to unresolved V genes, and the rest is unexplained. From that table come the V and J calls and clone size; the DNA was used to work out D and trimming. This sample holds around 130,000 clones; 75% to 90% were observed only once. The top ten clonotypes cover less than 2.5% of the sample.

This clonotype was sampled from a woman between 55 and 75 years old with renal cell carcinoma. The source was blood, collected from a patient whose treatment included radiotherapy and nephrectomy. The rearrangement joined TRBV6-1 to TRBJ2-1, with no confident D gene call. CDR3 loop: CASSEVGEQFF. DNA sequence: TGTGCCAGCAGTGAGGTGGGGGAGCAGTTCTTC.